This T cell receptor beta chain was identified in a study of beta chain features in type 1 diabetes. Germline CDR1 and CDR2: GTSNPN and SVGIG (reference sequence). J lost 7 bases, V lost 0 bases, and 4 bases had no gene match. The CDR3 totals 14 residues. This clone was seen only a few times. Its target is not known. Regarding the study as a whole: Significant though moderate, a shortening of TCRB CDR3s appeared in all four CD4+ subsets of Type 1 diabetes patients.

Isolated RNA was reverse transcribed in full, so expressed TCRB transcripts were sequenced. Using immunoSEQ multiplex PCR, the repertoire was profiled, and TCRdb retains in-frame clones only, with some absent. The table includes hundreds of thousands of clones, about 14% detected once. The origin of this receptor is a man between 18 and 35 years old with type 1 diabetes. Sequencing input: naive CD4+ T cells from blood. The chain links TRBV30 to TRBJ2-5; 11 positions match TRBD2. The CDR3 protein is CAWSVLAGEGTQYF. Written as DNA, the CDR3 is TGTGCCTGGAGTGTACTAGCGGGAGAGGGGACCCAGTACTTC.